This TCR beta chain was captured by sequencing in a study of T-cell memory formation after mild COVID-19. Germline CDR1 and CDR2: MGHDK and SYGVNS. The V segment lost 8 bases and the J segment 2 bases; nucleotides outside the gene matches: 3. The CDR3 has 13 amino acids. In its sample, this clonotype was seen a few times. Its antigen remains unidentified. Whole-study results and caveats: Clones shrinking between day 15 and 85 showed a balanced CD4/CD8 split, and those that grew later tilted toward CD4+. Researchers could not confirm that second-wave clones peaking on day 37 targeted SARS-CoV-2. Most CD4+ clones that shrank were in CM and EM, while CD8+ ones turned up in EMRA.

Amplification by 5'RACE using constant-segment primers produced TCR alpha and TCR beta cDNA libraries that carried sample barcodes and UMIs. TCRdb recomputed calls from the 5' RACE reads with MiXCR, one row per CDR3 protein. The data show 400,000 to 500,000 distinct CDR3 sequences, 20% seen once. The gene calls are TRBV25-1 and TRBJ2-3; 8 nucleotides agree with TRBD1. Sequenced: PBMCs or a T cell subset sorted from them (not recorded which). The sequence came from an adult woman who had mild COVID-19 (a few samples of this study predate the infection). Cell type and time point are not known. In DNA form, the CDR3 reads TGTGCCAGCCGGACAGGGCACACAGATACGCAGTATTTT. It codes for CASRTGHTDTQYF.